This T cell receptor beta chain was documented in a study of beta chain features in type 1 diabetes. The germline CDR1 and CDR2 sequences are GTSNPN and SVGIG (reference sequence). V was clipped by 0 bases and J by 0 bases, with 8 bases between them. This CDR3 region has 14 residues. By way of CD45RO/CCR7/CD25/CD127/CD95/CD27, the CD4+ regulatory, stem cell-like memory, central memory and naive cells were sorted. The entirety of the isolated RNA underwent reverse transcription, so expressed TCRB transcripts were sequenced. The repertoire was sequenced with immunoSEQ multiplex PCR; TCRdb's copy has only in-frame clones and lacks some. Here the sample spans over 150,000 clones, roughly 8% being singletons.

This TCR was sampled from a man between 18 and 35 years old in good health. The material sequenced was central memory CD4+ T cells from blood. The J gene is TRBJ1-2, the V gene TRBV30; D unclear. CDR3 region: CAWSVTRSNYGYTF. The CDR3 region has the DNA TGTGCCTGGAGTGTAACCAGGTCTAACTATGGCTACACCTTC.